These 8 T cell receptor beta chains were all obtained from the same sample, sequenced in a study of OX40 agonist ivuxolimab in advanced cancers. Produced via immunoSEQ multiplex PCR; TCRdb's table is partial and in-frame only. The sample has around 72,000 clones, roughly 80% seen once. The input for sequencing was CD4+ or CD8+ T cells sorted from blood, taken in a trial of the OX40 agonist ivuxolimab. The origin of the receptors is an adult with an advanced solid tumor such as melanoma, head and neck, liver or kidney cancer.

This chain's CDR3 is CASSDRSDEQFF. CDR3 DNA sequence: TGTGCCAGCAGTGATCGGTCCGATGAGCAGTTCTTC. This chain connects TRBV2 to TRBJ2-1; no clear D. Germline CDR1 and CDR2: SNHLY and FYNNEI. The CDR3 loop spans 12 amino acids. With 3 bases removed from V and 8 bases from J, the gap between germline ends came to 8 bases.

CDR3 loop: CASSLVPGLGQETQYF. In nucleotides, the CDR3 is TGCGCCAGCAGCTTGGTTCCGGGATTGGGCCAAGAGACCCAGTACTTC. The chain uses TRBV5-1 and TRBJ2-5; the D gene is possibly TRBD2 (5 bases). From germline, CDR1 is SGHRS and CDR2 YFSETQ. This CDR3 is 16 amino acids long. V was clipped by 0 bases and J by 1 base, with 13 bases between them.

The rearrangement joins TRBV10-3 to TRBJ1-2; a weak D match, TRBD1 (5 bases). Per germline, CDR1 ENHRY and CDR2 SYGVKD. Trimming cost V 5 bases and J 0 bases, with 10 bases left between them. The CDR3 has 14 amino acids. The DNA for the CDR3 is TGTGCCATCAGTTCCTCGACAGCTAACTATGGCTACACCTTC. Protein sequence: CAISSSTANYGYTF.

This chain connects TRBV30 to TRBJ1-3; 7 positions agree with TRBD1. Germline CDR1 is GTSNPN and CDR2 is SVGIG (reference sequence). This CDR3 comprises 14 residues. V was pared by 6 bases and J by 4 bases, with 9 bases of the junction left unmatched. This chain's CDR3 is CACGQGVRGNTIYF. CDR3 bases: TGTGCCTGTGGGCAGGGGGTACGCGGAAACACCATATATTTT.

This chain connects TRBV7-3 to TRBJ2-7; TRBD2 is a possible D gene (6 bases). CDR3 size: 13 residues. CDR1 and CDR2 from the germline V gene are SGHTA and FQGTGA. Trimming pared 5 bases from V and 4 bases from J, leaving 12 bases between. The CDR3, as DNA: TGTGCCAGCAGCCCGGGGACTTTTTACGAGCAGTACTTC. Translated: CASSPGTFYEQYF.

V gene TRBV5-1 combines with J gene TRBJ2-3, with a tentative D call TRBD2 (6 bases). This CDR3 comprises 16 residues. Germline V gene data show CDR1 as SGHRS and CDR2 as YFSETQ. V lost 6 bases and J lost 4, with 21 bases in between. CDR3 residues: CASTSSGEIRADTQYF. In DNA, the CDR3 is TGCGCCAGCACCTCTTCGGGGGAGATCAGGGCAGATACGCAGTATTTT.

This rearrangement joins TRBV9 to TRBJ2-7; D is ambiguous. CDR1 SGDLS and CDR2 YYNGEE come from the germline V gene. The CDR3 has 14 amino acids. V lost 0 bases to trimming and J lost 4 bases, with 11 bases between them. Here the CDR3 reads CASSVGQRGYEQYF. The DNA of the CDR3 is TGTGCCAGCAGCGTAGGCCAAAGAGGATACGAGCAGTACTTC.

The chain has TRBV29-1 and TRBJ2-2, with D unresolved. V lost 3 bases to trimming and J lost 0 bases, with 8 bases between them. The germline V gene encodes CDR1 SQVTM and CDR2 ANQGSEA. The CDR3 is 14 amino acids. This CDR3 is CSVEAETNTGELFF. The CDR3 DNA sequence: TGCAGCGTTGAGGCGGAGACGAACACCGGGGAGCTGTTTTTT.